This TCR beta chain came from a study of T cell clonality in common variable immunodeficiency. Control and CVID samples contributed equal amounts of genomic DNA. Method: immunoSEQ multiplex PCR; TCRdb's copy keeps in-frame clones and lacks some. This repertoire holds approximately 81,000 clones, and none appear only once. Patients and controls were mostly of Caucasian heritage. V lost 0 bases and J 1 base, leaving 12 bases between the germline ends. The CDR3 is made up of 15 amino acids. Germline values: CDR1 DFQATT, CDR2 SNEGSKA (reference sequence). In its sample, this clone was seen many times. What it binds is unknown. The read halts 3 residues ahead of the CDR3 end, with the missing end drawn from the germline J gene. Regarding the study as a whole: Fewer TCRbeta clones were shared among CVID subjects than controls. CVID subjects had higher TCRbeta clonality than healthy controls, most marked in about a third.

Sample: peripheral blood mononuclear cells. The gene calls are TRBV20-1 and TRBJ2-5; no reliable D call. The TCR was taken from a person aged 18 to 70 in good health. The DNA read from the CDR3 is TGCAGTGCTAGAGATATGGCGGTGGGCCAAGAGACC. Amino acid sequence: CSARDMAVGQET. From start to end, the CDR3 is CSARDMAVGQETQYF.